Below are 32 T cell receptor beta chains sequenced from a single sample in a study of cytomegalovirus exposure and HLA in healthy donors. The table came from immunoSEQ multiplex PCR; TCRdb's copy has only in-frame clones and leaves some out. The sample lists 100,000 to 150,000 clones; nearly 90% were seen once. The sequencing input was PBMCs. These TCRs come from a woman younger than 35 in good health and CMV-seronegative.

The rearrangement links TRBV30 to TRBJ2-7; the D gene is possibly TRBD1 (6 bases). Germline V CDR1 and CDR2: GTSNPN, SVGIG (reference sequence). The V and J ends lost 4 bases and 5 bases respectively, with 18 bases between them. This CDR3 is 14 amino acids long. This chain's CDR3 is CAWTPGAGAHEQYF. The CDR3, as DNA: TGTGCCTGGACCCCAGGGGCAGGGGCCCACGAGCAGTACTTC.

The chain has TRBV11-3 and TRBJ1-5, with 8 bases fitting TRBD1. Trimming cost V 0 bases and J 7 bases; bases outside gene matches: 5. This CDR3 has 15 residues. The germline V gene has CDR1 SGHNT and CDR2 YENEEA. The CDR3 nucleotides read TGTGCCAGCAGCTTAGATCCAGGGGGCGGCCAGCCCCAGCATTTT. This gives the protein CASSLDPGGGQPQHF.

The chain employs TRBV19 and TRBJ1-4; TRBD1 matches at 7 bases. Germline V gene sequence: CDR1 LNHDA, CDR2 SQIVND (reference sequence). V lost 9 bases to trimming and J lost 2 bases; unmatched junction nucleotides: 6. The CDR3 runs 14 residues. This CDR3 reads CASQRGQTNEKLFF. Written as DNA, the CDR3 is TGTGCCAGCCAAAGGGGACAGACTAATGAAAAACTGTTTTTT.

This clone showed up just once. The CDR3 protein is CASSLGGHGDYGYTF. The CDR3 region has the DNA TGTGCCAGCAGCCTCGGGGGTCATGGGGACTATGGCTACACCTTC. The J gene is TRBJ1-2, the V gene TRBV7-9, with a possible D match to TRBD1 (5 bases). The germline V gene encodes CDR1 SEHNR and CDR2 FQNEAQ (reference sequence). This CDR3 contains 15 residues. V lost 5 bases and J 3 bases, leaving 16 bases between the germline ends.

The rearrangement joins TRBV5-6 to TRBJ1-3; the match to TRBD1 covers 7 bases. The V and J ends lost 4 bases and 1 base, in that order; junction bases with no gene match: 5. Germline V CDR1 and CDR2: SGHDT, YYEEEE. The CDR3 consists of 15 residues. The CDR3 loop is CASSPTGTSGNTIYF. The CDR3 DNA follows: TGTGCCAGCAGCCCGACAGGGACATCTGGAAACACCATATATTTT.

The CDR3 DNA is TGTGCCAGCAGCTTATCTACGGCGGACAATGAGCAGTTCTTC. It translates to CASSLSTADNEQFF. The chain has TRBV7-8 and TRBJ2-1; no definite D call. The length of the CDR3 is 14 residues. From germline, CDR1 is SGHVS and CDR2 FQNEAQ. Deletions cut 2 bases from V and 5 bases from J, with 10 bases between. The variable domain in full, completed from reference TRBV7-8 and TRBJ2-1, reads GAGVSQSPRYKVAKRGQDVALRCDPISGHVSLFWYQQALGQGPEFLTYFQNEAQLDKSGLPSDRFFAERPEGSVSTLKIQRTQQEDSAVYLCASSLSTADNEQFFGPGTRLTVL.

The chain has TRBV18 and TRBJ2-2; 9 positions agree with TRBD2. CDR1 is KGHSH, CDR2 LQKENI, per germline. CDR3 size: 16 residues. Trimming removed 1 base from V and 1 base from J; junction bases left unmatched: 1. The CDR3, as DNA: TGTGCCAGCTCACCACAGACTAGCGGGAACACCGGGGAGCTGTTTTTT. Protein: CASSPQTSGNTGELFF.

The genes are TRBV5-1 and TRBJ1-3; 10 positions match TRBD1. CDR3 length: 15 residues. Germline V CDR1 and CDR2: SGHRS, YFSETQ. J lost 1 base, V lost 3 bases, and 1 base had no gene match. The CDR3 sequence: CASSSGQGSGNTIYF. CDR3 sequence (DNA): TGCGCCAGCAGCTCGGGACAGGGGTCTGGAAACACCATATATTTT.

The V and J genes are TRBV30 and TRBJ1-5; the D is unclear. The V end lost 2 bases, the J end lost 2 bases, and 10 bases lay between the germline ends. The length of the CDR3 is 14 residues. Looked up from germline, CDR1 is GTSNPN and CDR2 is SVGIG (reference sequence). The CDR3 spells CAWSLRVGNQPQHF. As DNA, the CDR3 is TGTGCCTGGAGTCTACGGGTCGGCAATCAGCCCCAGCATTTT.

V is TRBV11-2 and J is TRBJ1-1, with 9 bases aligning to TRBD1. Germline-derived CDR1 and CDR2 are SGHAT and FQNNGV. This CDR3 spans 17 amino acids. V gave up 6 bases and J gave up 5 bases; unmatched junction bases: 16. CDR3: CASRDTGQGFGRTEAFF. DNA for the CDR3: TGTGCCAGCAGAGATACGGGACAGGGCTTCGGGAGAACTGAAGCTTTCTTT.

V gene TRBV7-9 combines with J gene TRBJ2-5; D gene ambiguous. The CDR3 has 15 amino acids. The germline V gene encodes CDR1 SEHNR and CDR2 FQNEAQ (reference sequence). Trimming removed 7 bases at V and 3 bases at J, with 18 bases between. The CDR3 bases are TGTGCCAGCACCGAAACCTCAACGGCGGAAGAGACCCAGTACTTC. This codes for CASTETSTAEETQYF.

The chain uses TRBV19 and TRBJ1-4, with D hard to call. Per germline, CDR1 LNHDA and CDR2 SQIVND (reference sequence). The V end lost 6 bases, the J end lost 8 bases, and 19 bases lay between the germline ends. This CDR3 has 15 amino acids. CDR3 region: CASSVLDSYQEKLFF. CDR3 nucleotides: TGTGCCAGTAGCGTCCTCGACTCATACCAAGAAAAACTGTTTTTT. Together with reference TRBV19 and TRBJ1-4, the CDR3 gives the full variable domain: DGGITQSPKYLFRKEGQNVTLSCEQNLNHDAMYWYRQDPGQGLRLIYYSQIVNDFQKGDIAEGYSVSREKKESFPLTVTSAQKNPTAFYLCASSVLDSYQEKLFFGSGTQLSVL.

The chain joins TRBV10-1 to TRBJ2-7, with D tentatively TRBD1 (5 bases). Germline V CDR1 and CDR2: WNHNN, SYGVQD (reference sequence). This CDR3 is built from 12 residues. Trimming cost V 2 bases and J 12 bases, with 14 bases left between them. The CDR3 nucleotides read TGCGCCAGCAGTGAGCCCCTGGGGCCCTGGTACTTC. Protein product: CASSEPLGPWYF.

The chain joins TRBV4-1 to TRBJ1-1, with D tentatively TRBD1 (6 bases). CDR3 size: 16 residues. The V end lost 0 bases, the J end lost 0 bases, and 11 bases lay between the germline ends. CDR1 MGHRA and CDR2 YSYEKL come from the germline V gene. CDR3 bases: TGCGCCAGCAGCCAAGATGAGGGGGTAATGAACACTGAAGCTTTCTTT. This codes for CASSQDEGVMNTEAFF.

The chain combines TRBV25-1 with TRBJ1-1, with a tentative D call TRBD1 (5 bases). Trimming took off 8 bases at V and 1 base at J, with 17 bases between the two ends. Germline V lookup: CDR1 MGHDK, CDR2 SYGVNS. CDR3 length: 15 amino acids. DNA of the CDR3: TGTGCCAGCGCGATCGGGGGGAGTGGGAACACTGAAGCTTTCTTT. As protein: CASAIGGSGNTEAFF.

The chain carries TRBV28 and TRBJ2-7, with 7 bases lining up with TRBD2. Germline V lookup: CDR1 MDHEN, CDR2 SYDVKM. V lost 6 bases, J lost 4 bases, and 12 bases stayed unmatched. This CDR3 region has 15 residues. The CDR3 reads CASSSLQGGPYEQYF. CDR3 nucleotide sequence: TGTGCCAGCAGCTCTCTTCAGGGAGGGCCTTACGAGCAGTACTTC.

The gene calls are TRBV18 and TRBJ1-4; D gene uncertain. This CDR3 is built from 14 residues. Germline CDR1 KGHSH, CDR2 LQKENI. V was cut by 3 bases and J by 7 bases, with 12 bases left in between. DNA for the CDR3: TGTGCCAGCTCACCTCGGTTCGGTTTTGAAAAACTGTTTTTT. The encoded protein is CASSPRFGFEKLFF.

This clone was seen just once. V usage is TRBV29-1 and J usage is TRBJ1-5; no definite D call. CDR1 is SQVTM and CDR2 is ANQGSEA in the germline V gene. The V end was cut by 0 bases, the J end by 5 bases, with 5 bases between. The CDR3 runs to 12 residues. In DNA form, the CDR3 reads TGCAGCGTTGAAGATACGGATCAGCCCCAGCATTTT. The encoded protein is CSVEDTDQPQHF.

The rearrangement links TRBV30 to TRBJ1-1, with a tentative D call TRBD1 (5 bases). Germline V gives CDR1 GTSNPN, CDR2 SVGIG (reference sequence). The CDR3 runs to 15 residues. The germline V and J ends were trimmed by 5 bases and 9 bases, with 25 bases remaining between them. In DNA, the CDR3 is TGTGCCTGGGATCTAAAGGGGCATAAGTGGCCGAAAGCTTTCTTT. It specifies CAWDLKGHKWPKAFF.

This chain connects TRBV2 to TRBJ2-1; 13 bases are a match to TRBD2. The ends lost 4 bases at V and 8 bases at J; junction bases unmatched: 5. CDR1 and CDR2 from the germline V gene are SNHLY and FYNNEI. The CDR3 extends over 15 amino acids. DNA of the CDR3: TGTGCCAGCAGTGCGACTAGCGGGGGGTACGATGAGCAGTTCTTC. Translation: CASSATSGGYDEQFF.

V usage is TRBV29-1 and J usage is TRBJ2-7; 12 nucleotides align to TRBD2. The CDR3 loop spans 17 amino acids. Germline V lookup: CDR1 SQVTM, CDR2 ANQGSEA. Trimming at V came to 5 bases and at J to 2 bases, leaving 13 bases not matched to a gene. The CDR3: CSVRMGLTSGSPYEQYF. The CDR3 region has the DNA TGCAGCGTTCGAATGGGCCTGACTAGCGGGAGTCCCTACGAGCAGTACTTC.

This clone has only a few counts. This chain connects TRBV6-9 to TRBJ2-7, with 7 positions matching TRBD2. The CDR3 covers 16 residues. CDR1 MNHGY and CDR2 SVAAGI come from the germline V gene. The V gene end was trimmed by 3 bases and the J gene end by 4 bases; junction bases not matched to a gene: 12. The CDR3, as DNA: TGTGCCAGCAGTTACTTCCGACTAGCCGGCTCTTACGAGCAGTACTTC. Its translation is CASSYFRLAGSYEQYF.

The chain recombines TRBV6-6 with TRBJ1-4; 9 bases agree with TRBD1. The CDR3 loop spans 16 amino acids. The V gene's germline CDR1 is MNHNY and CDR2 SVGAGI (reference sequence). The trim removed 7 bases at V and 3 bases at J, leaving 9 bases unmatched. The CDR3 loop is CASTNGRTGANEKLFF. The DNA of the CDR3 is TGTGCCAGCACCAACGGCAGGACAGGGGCTAATGAAAAACTGTTTTTT.

V usage is TRBV6-1 and J usage is TRBJ2-1; 8 bases are a match to TRBD2. Trimming took 4 bases from V and 8 from J; bases not matched to a gene: 10. Germline V CDR1 and CDR2: MNHNS, SASEGT. This CDR3 contains 15 residues. For the CDR3, the DNA is TGTGCCAGCAGTGGGACCCCGGGACTAGTCGATGAGCAGTTCTTC. It codes for CASSGTPGLVDEQFF.

The chain uses TRBV11-2 and TRBJ2-1; 8 bases are shared with TRBD2. From germline, CDR1 is SGHAT and CDR2 FQNNGV. CDR3 length equals 15 residues. The junction had 6 bases not matched to a gene; V was cut back by 1 base and J by 7 bases. CDR3 protein: CASSLGASGLNEQFF. CDR3 nucleotide sequence: TGTGCCAGCAGCTTAGGGGCTAGCGGGTTGAATGAGCAGTTCTTC.

The chain carries TRBV7-6 and TRBJ1-1; the D is unclear. V shed 4 bases and J shed 7 bases, with 13 bases lying between them. Germline loops: CDR1 SGHVS, CDR2 FNYEAQ. The length of the CDR3 is 13 residues. The CDR3 loop is CASSSTSPGEAFF. DNA of the CDR3: TGTGCCAGCAGCTCGACCTCTCCGGGTGAAGCTTTCTTT. Supplemented by reference TRBV7-6 and TRBJ1-1, the full variable domain reads GAGVSQSPRYKVTKRGQDVALRCDPISGHVSLYWYRQALGQGPEFLTYFNYEAQQDKSGLPNDRFSAERPEGSISTLTIQRTEQRDSAMYRCASSSTSPGEAFFGQGTRLTVV.

This clone has just one count. This sequence joins TRBV9 and TRBJ2-7, with a possible D match to TRBD2 (6 bases). V lost 1 base, J lost 1 base, and 12 bases lay in between. CDR1 SGDLS and CDR2 YYNGEE come from the germline V gene. The CDR3 covers 15 residues. The CDR3 coding sequence is TGTGCCAGCAGCGTAAAGGCGGCGGGGTCCTACGAGCAGTACTTC. Amino acids: CASSVKAAGSYEQYF.

This clone was detected only once. The chain's CDR3 is CASRSTANTGELFF. DNA for the CDR3: TGCGCCAGCAGATCGACAGCGAACACCGGGGAGCTGTTTTTT. The chain links TRBV5-1 to TRBJ2-2; D is possibly TRBD1 (5 bases). The CDR3 spans 14 residues. V was clipped by 5 bases and J by 0 bases, with 8 bases between them. Germline loops: CDR1 SGHRS, CDR2 YFSETQ.

This sequence joins TRBV6-1 and TRBJ1-5; 9 bases are shared with TRBD1. The CDR3 totals 15 residues. Germline values: CDR1 MNHNS, CDR2 SASEGT. V lost 6 bases, J lost 7 bases, and 10 bases stayed unmatched. The CDR3 region has the DNA TGTGCCAGCAGGACACGGGACAGGGCCTTACAGCCCCAGCATTTT. This translates into CASRTRDRALQPQHF.

This sequence joins TRBV5-4 and TRBJ1-3; weak D call: TRBD1 (6 bases). The CDR3 contains 14 residues. CDR1 and CDR2 from the germline V gene are SGHNT and YYREEE (reference sequence). The V and J ends lost 4 bases and 4 bases respectively, with 12 bases between them. CDR3 DNA: TGTGCCAGCAGCCTACAGGGCCCGGGAAACACCATATATTTT. Protein product: CASSLQGPGNTIYF.

V is TRBV7-2 and J is TRBJ2-7; TRBD2 agrees at 8 bases. Germline assignment: CDR1 SGHTA and CDR2 FQGNSA. With 5 bases clipped from V and 2 bases from J, the junction kept 8 bases outside the gene matches. This CDR3 region has 15 residues. The CDR3 spells CASSPASGSAYEQYF. Here the CDR3 DNA reads TGTGCCAGCAGCCCGGCAAGCGGGAGCGCCTACGAGCAGTACTTC.

The rearrangement joins TRBV7-9 to TRBJ2-3, with D maybe TRBD2 (7 bases). The CDR3 contains 12 residues. V lost 9 bases to trimming and J lost 4 bases, with 11 bases between them. From germline, CDR1 is SEHNR and CDR2 FQNEAQ (reference sequence). CDR3: CASRGGPDTQYF. The CDR3 region has the DNA TGTGCCAGTAGGGGGGGTCCAGATACGCAGTATTTT.